These 15 T cell receptor beta chains originate from one sample sequenced in a study of cytomegalovirus exposure and HLA in healthy donors. PCR involved 60 Vbeta and 13 Jbeta primers. Sequencing used immunoSEQ multiplex PCR; TCRdb keeps in-frame clones, though not all of them. The sample comprises roughly 160,000 clones, approximately 80% of which are singletons, and around 1.3% rests with the top ten. Sequenced: PBMCs. Every receptor here comes from a woman between 45 and 65 years old in good health and CMV-seronegative.

The rearrangement uses TRBV15 and TRBJ2-5; D is ambiguous. The ends were cut back, 5 bases at V and 0 bases at J, with 16 bases in the middle. This CDR3 has 16 amino acids. CDR1 and CDR2 (germline): LNHNV, YYDKDF (reference sequence). The CDR3 spells CATSRLGSDYQETQYF. Written as DNA, the CDR3 is TGTGCCACCAGCCGTCTCGGGTCAGACTACCAAGAGACCCAGTACTTC.

This rearrangement joins TRBV5-6 to TRBJ2-5, with 7 bases matching TRBD2. The CDR3 has 17 residues. With V trimmed by 4 bases and J by 6 bases, 18 bases remained unmatched. Germline lookup yields CDR1 SGHDT and CDR2 YYEEEE. The CDR3 spells CASSLTPGLTGGQTQYF. CDR3 sequence (DNA): TGTGCCAGCAGCCTCACTCCGGGACTAACGGGCGGTCAGACCCAGTACTTC.

The rearrangement links TRBV29-1 to TRBJ2-2; no clear D gene. Trimming cost V 7 bases and J 0 bases, with 9 bases left between them. The CDR3 is 13 residues long. The germline gives CDR1 SQVTM, CDR2 ANQGSEA. The CDR3 sequence is CSAQNTNTGELFF. The CDR3 region has the DNA TGCAGCGCACAGAATACGAACACCGGGGAGCTGTTTTTT.

This rearrangement joins TRBV19 to TRBJ1-2; 9 nucleotides align to TRBD1. Germline CDR1 LNHDA, CDR2 SQIVND (reference sequence). The CDR3 extends over 16 amino acids. J was trimmed by 8 bases and V by 3 bases; bases with no gene match: 13. The CDR3 DNA follows: TGTGCCAGTAGTATGAAGGGACAGGGAATTTTTTACGGCTACACCTTC. It yields the protein CASSMKGQGIFYGYTF.

This chain joins TRBV28 and TRBJ1-1; TRBD1 aligns across 8 bases. Germline CDR1 and CDR2: MDHEN and SYDVKM. The junction had 5 bases not matched to a gene; V was cut back by 5 bases and J by 0 bases. This CDR3 is built from 15 residues. CDR3 sequence reads: CASSRNRGLNTEAFF. CDR3 in DNA: TGTGCCAGCAGTCGTAACAGGGGGTTGAACACTGAAGCTTTCTTT.

The J gene is TRBJ2-7, the V gene TRBV7-2; a weak D match, TRBD1 (5 bases). Per germline, CDR1 SGHTA and CDR2 FQGNSA. V was shortened by 7 bases and J by 2 bases, with 15 bases between the two germline ends. The CDR3 runs 14 residues. The CDR3 is CASTQAGQAYEQYF. As DNA, the CDR3 is TGTGCCAGCACCCAGGCCGGACAAGCCTACGAGCAGTACTTC.

The V and J genes are TRBV7-2 and TRBJ2-7; weak D call: TRBD1 (7 bases). Germline CDR1 and CDR2: SGHTA and FQGNSA. V was cut by 3 bases and J by 1 base, with 13 bases left in between. This CDR3 region has 15 residues. The CDR3 loop reads CASSFIQGGSYEQYF. The CDR3 region has the DNA TGTGCCAGCAGCTTTATTCAGGGGGGTTCCTACGAGCAGTACTTC.

The V call is TRBV19, the J call TRBJ2-3, with D hard to call. Germline CDR1 is LNHDA and CDR2 is SQIVND (reference sequence). Trimming left V 0 bases short and J 6 bases short, with 7 bases between. The CDR3 runs 13 residues. The DNA for the CDR3 is TGTGCCAGTAGTATAGATCTTCCCGATACGCAGTATTTT. It specifies CASSIDLPDTQYF.

The table lists this clone with a few counts. The chain couples TRBV7-6 to TRBJ1-1; D is uncertain. The CDR3 spans 11 residues. The germline V gene encodes CDR1 SGHVS and CDR2 FNYEAQ. V lost 1 base to trimming and J lost 8 bases, with 5 bases between them. CDR3: CASSLGTEAFF. DNA of the CDR3: TGTGCCAGCAGCTTAGGTACAGAAGCTTTCTTT.

The chain links TRBV11-2 to TRBJ1-2; weak D call: TRBD1 (5 bases). V was shortened by 1 base and J by 2 bases, with 11 bases between the two germline ends. The CDR3 is made up of 15 amino acids. The germline CDR1 and CDR2 sequences are SGHAT and FQNNGV. The DNA for the CDR3 is TGTGCCAGCAGCTTAGCCAGGGACTCCAACTATGGCTACACCTTC. Translation: CASSLARDSNYGYTF.

The chain is built from TRBV28 and TRBJ1-5; D may be TRBD1 (6 bases). The V gene's germline CDR1 is MDHEN and CDR2 SYDVKM. The V and J ends lost 7 bases and 4 bases respectively, with 11 bases between them. This CDR3 has 13 amino acids. The CDR3 is CASTQGWNQPQHF. CDR3 nucleotide sequence: TGTGCCAGCACCCAGGGGTGGAATCAGCCCCAGCATTTT.

The rearrangement joins TRBV28 to TRBJ1-4; TRBD1 is a possible D gene (6 bases). The CDR3 length is 15 residues. Trimming stripped 6 bases from V and 4 bases from J, with 15 bases between. Germline values: CDR1 MDHEN, CDR2 SYDVKM. The CDR3 loop is CASRSGGVVNEKLFF. The CDR3 bases are TGTGCCAGCAGGTCGGGGGGCGTCGTTAATGAAAAACTGTTTTTT.

The chain has TRBV5-4 and TRBJ2-1; 7 positions match TRBD1. The V segment lost 3 bases and the J segment 2 bases; nucleotides outside the gene matches: 5. This CDR3 spans 15 amino acids. Germline values: CDR1 SGHNT, CDR2 YYREEE (reference sequence). The CDR3 DNA follows: TGTGCCAGCAGCTCGCGACAGGGTACCTACAATGAGCAGTTCTTC. Amino acid sequence: CASSSRQGTYNEQFF.

The chain joins TRBV4-3 to TRBJ2-7, with TRBD1 as a possible D gene (6 bases). V lost 1 base and J lost 4, with 14 bases in between. Germline lookup yields CDR1 LGHNA and CDR2 YSLEER. This CDR3 comprises 15 residues. CDR3 loop: CASSQVWGGQYEQYF. CDR3 coding DNA: TGCGCCAGCAGCCAAGTCTGGGGCGGACAGTACGAGCAGTACTTC.

The genes are TRBV4-1 and TRBJ2-7; D remains ambiguous. CDR1 MGHRA and CDR2 YSYEKL come from the germline V gene. The CDR3 extends over 13 amino acids. V lost 7 bases to trimming and J lost 1 base, with 11 bases between them. As DNA, the CDR3 is TGCGCCAGCAAGCGAGGTCTTTCCTACGAGCAGTACTTC. Translated, it gives CASKRGLSYEQYF.